This T cell receptor (beta chain) was identified in a study of T cells in Graves' hyperthyroidism and ophthalmopathy. The CDR3 regions of TCR beta were amplified from RNA transcripts. An initial round of RT-PCR targeting the TCR CDR3 relied on the HTBI primer set. TCRdb re-derived calls from the multiplex PCR reads in MiXCR, one entry per CDR3 protein. The sample contains about 500,000 distinct CDR3 sequences, 40% to 55% of which appear only once. There are many counts of this clonotype. The antigen is not known. It was uncontrolled infection, other autoimmune disease, pregnancy or lactation that excluded patients. Diagnostic assessment was based on clinical symptoms, serum thyroxine and TRAb, thyroid ultrasound and orbital computed tomography. The study's findings and limits: Ophthalmopathy was distinguished from stable hyperthyroidism by 13 V-J signatures. Appearing also in blood were most of the thyroid clonotypes expanded above 0.001.

The TCR comes from an adult woman with Graves' disease, either hyperthyroidism or ophthalmopathy (not recorded which). The sample taken for sequencing was peripheral blood or thyroid tissue (not recorded which).

For the CDR3, the DNA is TGTGCCAGCACCCTGGGGGGCGGACCCATGGAGACCCAGTACTTC. Translation gives CASTLGGGPMETQYF. The V call is TRBV5-4, the J call TRBJ2-5, with D perhaps being TRBD1 or TRBD2 (6 bases each). The CDR3 runs 15 residues. Germline V lookup: CDR1 SGHNT, CDR2 YYREEE (reference sequence). The V end lost 6 bases, the J end lost 5 bases, and 20 bases lay between the germline ends.